This TCR beta chain appears in the sequencing data of a study of blood T cells in healthy people across ages. With a J-beta primer mix and a sample-barcoded 5' primer, a second PCR ran roughly 6 to 11 cycles. Every cDNA molecule carried a tag from a template-switch adaptor bearing 12 random nucleotides. Using its own MiXCR run on the 5' RACE reads, TCRdb lists one record per CDR3 protein. The repertoire holds approximately 1.5 million distinct CDR3 sequences, with around 35% as singletons. Trimming cost V 5 bases and J 3 bases; bases outside gene matches: 7. The CDR3 sequence is 16 residues long. Germline lookup yields CDR1 PRHDT and CDR2 FYEKMQ (reference sequence). The table lists this clonotype with a few counts. Its target is not known. Notes on the study in general: More naive CD4+ cells and higher diversity marked long-lived donors relative to aged donors.

Sequenced input: blood. This chain joins TRBV13 and TRBJ2-7, with 13 nucleotides matching TRBD2. The origin of this receptor is a woman aged 25 to 39 in good health. CDR3 coding DNA: TGTGCCAGCAGCGGAACACTAGCGGGAGGGGTCTACGAGCAGTACTTC. It codes for CASSGTLAGGVYEQYF.